This entry lists 28 T cell receptor beta chains sequenced from one sample in a study of regulatory T cells in long-lasting Graves disease. The TCR beta library used iRepertoire HTBI primers with Arm-PCR amplification of CDR3. TCRdb reanalysed the multiplex PCR reads using MiXCR and keeps one entry per CDR3 protein. The sample has 420,000 or so distinct CDR3 sequences; about 15% are singletons. Sample time point: newly diagnosed GD, antithyroid drugs for less than 3 months. TCR sequences were obtained from RNA taken from PBMCs. The same sample was also used in a study of T cells in Graves' hyperthyroidism and ophthalmopathy.

This specimen was peripheral blood mononuclear cells (PBMCs), taken at new diagnosis, from a patient treated with antithyroid drugs. These receptors were taken from a woman in her late teens or twenties with Graves disease.

The J gene is TRBJ2-3, the V gene TRBV5-8; 8 bases are shared with TRBD1. The germline gives CDR1 SGHTS, CDR2 YDEGEE. The CDR3 length is 14 residues. The V and J ends lost 6 bases and 4 bases, in that order; junction bases with no gene match: 7. For the CDR3, the DNA is TGTGCCAGCAACCCCGGACAGGGACCAGATACGCAGTATTTT. It translates to CASNPGQGPDTQYF.

The chain combines TRBV29-1 with TRBJ2-7; no clear D. This CDR3 comprises 13 residues. CDR1 SQVTM and CDR2 ANQGSEA come from the germline V gene. Deletions cut 6 bases from V and 1 base from J, with 13 bases between. The CDR3 sequence is CSVLTGGSYEQYF. CDR3 bases: TGCAGCGTGCTGACTGGTGGGTCCTACGAGCAGTACTTC.

This clonotype came up many times. The chain employs TRBV28 and TRBJ2-1; the match to TRBD2 covers 11 bases. J lost 4 bases, V lost 5 bases, and 13 bases had no gene match. CDR1 and CDR2 (germline): MDHEN, SYDVKM. The CDR3 has 18 residues. The CDR3 DNA is TGTGCCAGCAGTCCATGGGACCTCGGGACTAGCGGATACAATGAGCAGTTCTTC. The encoded protein is CASSPWDLGTSGYNEQFF.

This clonotype was observed a few times. The V call is TRBV19, the J call TRBJ2-1, with 7 nucleotides matching TRBD2. CDR1 and CDR2 (germline): LNHDA, SQIVND (reference sequence). The CDR3 loop spans 14 amino acids. Unmatched junction bases numbered 15, after V lost 6 bases and J lost 13 bases. This CDR3 reads CASRRGGSSQEQFF. CDR3 sequence (DNA): TGTGCCAGTAGGAGGGGCGGGAGCTCCCAAGAACAGTTCTTC.

Note on this clonotype: This may be a read error: a much more frequent sequence differs by one nucleotide. The chain uses TRBV30 and TRBJ2-1, with D tentatively TRBD2 (6 bases). Germline V gene data show CDR1 as GTSNPN and CDR2 as SVGIG (reference sequence). The CDR3 has 14 residues. The CDR3: CAWSYWDSHNEQFF. DNA of the CDR3: TGTGCCTGGTCTTACTGGGACTCCCACAATGAGCAGTTCTTC.

There are a few counts of this clonotype. The rearrangement links TRBV19 to TRBJ2-1; 8 nucleotides align to TRBD2. Trimming cost V 3 bases and J 1 base; bases outside gene matches: 5. The CDR3 is 16 residues long. Germline V gene data show CDR1 as LNHDA and CDR2 as SQIVND (reference sequence). The CDR3 sequence: CASSIRGGRSYNEQFF. CDR3 bases: TGTGCCAGTAGTATTCGAGGCGGGAGGTCCTACAATGAGCAGTTCTTC.

The chain uses TRBV20-1 and TRBJ2-1, with TRBD1 matching 9 bases. Germline V gives CDR1 DFQATT, CDR2 SNEGSKA (reference sequence). CDR3 length: 15 amino acids. Losses at the gene ends were 3 bases for V and 5 bases for J; bases not matched to a gene: 8. CDR3 region: CSASPGTGRNNEQFF. The CDR3 DNA reads as TGCAGTGCTAGCCCCGGGACAGGGAGAAACAATGAGCAGTTCTTC.

This clonotype showed up many times. Mismatch with germline at one junction end may stem from a read error. The chain couples TRBV7-7 to TRBJ2-3, with D tentatively TRBD1 (5 bases). Germline V CDR1 and CDR2: SSHAT, FNYEAQ (reference sequence). This CDR3 has 14 amino acids. DNA of the CDR3: TGTGCTAGCAGCTTATCTTTGGACATAGATACGCAGTATTTT. Its protein product is CASSLSLDIDTQYF.

Many counts were recorded for this clonotype. The chain recombines TRBV2 with TRBJ2-7; D is unclear. The germline V and J ends were trimmed by 3 bases and 1 base, with 7 bases remaining between them. This CDR3 is 13 amino acids long. Germline values: CDR1 SNHLY, CDR2 FYNNEI. The CDR3 loop is CASSDVISYEQYF. Written as DNA, the CDR3 is TGTGCCAGCAGTGACGTAATATCCTACGAGCAGTACTTC. The full variable domain, completed using reference TRBV2 and TRBJ2-7, is EPEVTQTPSHQVTQMGQEVILRCVPISNHLYFYWYRQILGQKVEFLVSFYNNEISEKSEIFDDQFSVERPDGSNFTLKIRSTKLEDSAMYFCASSDVISYEQYFGPGTRLTVT.

This clonotype was counted at least ten times. This sequence joins TRBV20-1 and TRBJ1-6; D gene uncertain. CDR1 is DFQATT, CDR2 SNEGSKA, per germline (reference sequence). This CDR3 spans 14 amino acids. V lost 4 bases and J lost 8, with 15 bases in between. The DNA for the CDR3 is TGCAGTGCTAAAAGGACTGGGCCTGATTCACCCCTCCACTTT. This codes for CSAKRTGPDSPLHF.

This clonotype has ten or more counts. V and J are TRBV27 and TRBJ2-3; TRBD2 aligns across 10 bases. J gave up 7 bases and V 0 bases, and 4 bases lay outside the gene matches. CDR1 and CDR2 (germline): MNHEY, SMNVEV (reference sequence). The CDR3 extends over 15 amino acids. As DNA, the CDR3 is TGTGCCAGCAGTTTATCTAGCGGGAGGTTAAATACGCAGTATTTT. It specifies CASSLSSGRLNTQYF.

The V and J genes are TRBV20-1 and TRBJ2-5, with 7 bases aligning to TRBD1. CDR1 is DFQATT, CDR2 SNEGSKA, per germline (reference sequence). V lost 1 base and J lost 5; bases outside the gene matches: 7. There are 14 residues in the CDR3. Here the CDR3 reads CSARGPSRGETQYF. DNA for the CDR3: TGCAGTGCTAGAGGGCCCTCCAGGGGGGAGACCCAGTACTTC.

This clonotype occurred many times. The chain combines TRBV7-2 with TRBJ2-3; no definite D call. The CDR3 spans 12 residues. Germline CDR1 is SGHTA and CDR2 is FQGNSA. Deletions cut 5 bases from V and 4 bases from J, with 7 bases between. CDR3 DNA sequence: TGTGCCAGCAGCGTATGGGCAGATACGCAGTATTTT. This gives the protein CASSVWADTQYF. Full variable domain (remainder filled in from reference TRBV7-2 and TRBJ2-3): GAGVSQSPSNKVTEKGKDVELRCDPISGHTALYWYRQSLGQGLEFLIYFQGNSAPDKSGLPSDRFSAERTGGSVSTLTIQRTQQEDSAVYLCASSVWADTQYFGPGTRLTVL.

The V and J genes are TRBV10-3 and TRBJ2-6; D is ambiguous. The V gene's germline CDR1 is ENHRY and CDR2 SYGVKD. The length of the CDR3 is 15 residues. Between the trimmed V and J ends, which lost 2 bases and 0 bases, there was a span of 5 bases. As DNA, the CDR3 is TGTGCCATCAGTGAGCAAACCTCTGGGGCCAACGTCCTGACTTTC. It is translated as CAISEQTSGANVLTF.

Turning to this clonotype: Lacking the conserved final phenylalanine or tryptophan, this CDR3 likely reflects a read error. The chain couples TRBV12-3 or TRBV12-4 to TRBJ2-7; 7 positions agree with TRBD1. Trimming at V came to 7 bases and at J to 0 bases, leaving 9 bases not matched to a gene. The CDR3 sequence is 15 residues long. The CDR3 sequence is CASTSGQPSSYEQYS. In DNA form, the CDR3 reads TGTGCCAGCACCTCGGGACAGCCAAGCTCCTACGAGCAGTACTCC.

In its sample, this clonotype was seen a few times. The chain recombines TRBV5-6 with TRBJ2-7; 8 bases match TRBD1. This CDR3 has 15 amino acids. The germline V gene encodes CDR1 SGHDT and CDR2 YYEEEE. V gave up 5 bases and J gave up 5 bases; unmatched junction bases: 12. The chain's CDR3 is CASSYTGTGGHEQYF. The CDR3 coding sequence is TGTGCCAGCAGTTACACCGGGACAGGAGGACACGAGCAGTACTTC.

This rearrangement joins TRBV5-1 to TRBJ2-5, with 9 bases that match TRBD2. The CDR3 has 15 amino acids. Unmatched junction bases numbered 6, after V lost 2 bases and J lost 4 bases. Germline assignment: CDR1 SGHRS and CDR2 YFSETQ. The CDR3 protein is CASSLGSGRGETQYF. The CDR3 DNA is TGCGCCAGCAGCTTAGGTAGCGGGAGAGGAGAGACCCAGTACTTC.

This clonotype was seen many times. The chain employs TRBV20-1 and TRBJ2-1; the match to TRBD2 covers 14 bases. Trimming cost V 1 base and J 6 bases; bases outside gene matches: 2. This CDR3 has 15 residues. Looked up from germline, CDR1 is DFQATT and CDR2 is SNEGSKA (reference sequence). CDR3 sequence (DNA): TGCAGTGCTAGAGTTGGGACTAGCGGGAGCAATGAGCAGTTCTTC. Protein: CSARVGTSGSNEQFF.

The J gene is TRBJ1-6, the V gene TRBV28; D may be TRBD1 (5 bases). V was cut by 1 base and J by 7 bases, with 11 bases left in between. CDR1 is MDHEN and CDR2 is SYDVKM in the germline V gene. The CDR3 has 15 amino acids. The CDR3 nucleotides are TGTGCCAGCAGTTTATCTCCCAGGGTGAATTCACCCCTCCACTTT. Encoded protein: CASSLSPRVNSPLHF.

This clonotype was counted at least ten times. V and J are TRBV11-2 and TRBJ1-2; weak D call: TRBD1 (6 bases). Germline V lookup: CDR1 SGHAT, CDR2 FQNNGV. Trimming pared 5 bases from V and 5 bases from J, leaving 15 bases between. This CDR3 contains 14 residues. CDR3 sequence: CASSQSGTLYGYTF. The CDR3 DNA sequence: TGTGCCAGCAGCCAGTCCGGGACACTATATGGCTACACCTTC.

This clonotype was counted many times. This likely comes from a read error, as the CDR3 has no conserved phenylalanine or tryptophan at its end. The limits of the CDR3 on the DNA are not certain, so only TCRdb's listed CDR3 is given. The chain couples TRBV11-2 to TRBJ1-1. Counting both end residues, the CDR3 totals 16 amino acids. Germline CDR1 reads SGHAT; CDR2 reads FQNNGV. The CDR3 region is CASSSILDPAESVPWV.

This chain's CDR3 is CASSVLGQENYGYTF. The CDR3 nucleotides are TGTGCCAGCAGCGTTCTGGGACAGGAAAACTATGGCTACACCTTC. This chain uses TRBV5-5 with TRBJ1-2, with 8 bases identical to TRBD1. V trimming: 4 bases; J trimming: 2 bases; junction bases outside the gene matches: 7. Germline CDR1 reads SGHKS; CDR2 reads YYEKEE (reference sequence). The CDR3 has 15 amino acids. The full variable domain, in which reference TRBV5-5 and TRBJ1-2 provide the parts outside the CDR3, is DAGVTQSPTHLIKTRGQQVTLRCSPISGHKSVSWYQQVLGQGPQFIFQYYEKEERGRGNFPDRFSARQFPNYSSELNVNALLLGDSALYLCASSVLGQENYGYTFGSGTRLTVV.

This clonotype was seen at least ten times. CDR3 region: CASSARTANTGELFF. DNA for the CDR3: TGTGCCAGCAGCGCTCGGACAGCGAACACCGGGGAGCTGTTTTTT. The chain employs TRBV9 and TRBJ2-2; the D gene is possibly TRBD1 (6 bases). Germline V gene sequence: CDR1 SGDLS, CDR2 YYNGEE. The CDR3 runs 15 residues. V was shortened by 3 bases and J by 0 bases, with 9 bases between the two germline ends.

A note on this clonotype: This likely reflects a read error, since a far larger clone is one base away. The rearrangement joins TRBV11-2 to TRBJ2-7, with D tentatively TRBD1 (8 bases). V was shortened by 11 bases and J by 3 bases, with 26 bases between the two germline ends. CDR1 and CDR2 from the germline V gene are SGHAT and FQNNGV. This CDR3 comprises 16 residues. The CDR3 sequence: CAWNAARTGRDYEQYF. In DNA, the CDR3 is TGTGCCTGGAATGCTGCCAGGACAGGGAGGGACTACGAGCAGTACTTC.

In its sample, this clonotype was seen many times. The chain carries TRBV3-1 and TRBJ1-6, with D perhaps matching TRBD1 (6 bases). Trimming pared 6 bases from V and 7 bases from J, leaving 16 bases between. The germline V gene encodes CDR1 LGHDT and CDR2 YNNKEL (reference sequence). The CDR3 loop spans 15 amino acids. The CDR3 here is CASSTKVGANSPLHF. The CDR3 nucleotides read TGTGCCAGCAGTACCAAGGTGGGGGCAAATTCACCCCTCCACTTT.

This clonotype has just a few counts. The chain carries TRBV4-1 and TRBJ2-3; D is possibly TRBD1 (5 bases). V lost 0 bases, J lost 4 bases, and 11 bases lay in between. The CDR3 runs 15 residues. CDR1 is MGHRA and CDR2 is YSYEKL in the germline V gene. CDR3 nucleotides: TGCGCCAGCAGCCAAGAGGACATGGCTGCAGATACGCAGTATTTT. Translating gives CASSQEDMAADTQYF.

Many counts were recorded for this clonotype. The rearrangement joins TRBV11-2 to TRBJ2-3; maybe TRBD1 (5 bases). This CDR3 has 13 residues. CDR1 and CDR2 from the germline V gene are SGHAT and FQNNGV. The V and J ends lost 1 base and 5 bases respectively, with 7 bases between them. In DNA form, the CDR3 reads TGTGCCAGCAGCTTAGCAAGGGGAGATACGCAGTATTTT. Translating gives CASSLARGDTQYF.

This clonotype was counted ten times or more. The genes are TRBV7-8 and TRBJ2-7; 14 nucleotides align to TRBD2. The length of the CDR3 is 18 residues. Unmatched junction bases numbered 14, after V lost 7 bases and J lost 3 bases. In germline, CDR1 is SGHVS, CDR2 FQNEAQ. The CDR3 region has the DNA TGTGCCAGCACCGTAGGACTAGCGGGAGGCCAAGGGATCTACGAGCAGTACTTC. Translating gives CASTVGLAGGQGIYEQYF.